One and the same sample provided the 18 T cell receptor beta chains below, sequenced in a study of siplizumab effects on memory and regulatory T cells. Data came from immunoSEQ multiplex PCR; TCRdb stores just in-frame clones and leaves some out. Of roughly 100,000 clones in the sample, nearly 95% were seen once. The material sequenced was non-Treg CD4+ T cells sorted from blood. The receptors derive from a human donor in good health.

This chain uses TRBV10-2 with TRBJ1-1; a weak D match, TRBD1 (5 bases). The germline CDR1 and CDR2 sequences are WSHSY and SAAADI. This CDR3 comprises 15 residues. V was clipped by 7 bases and J by 1 base, with 16 bases between them. As DNA, the CDR3 is TGCGCCAGCAAGGGATGGAGGGGCCGGAACACTGAAGCTTTCTTT. Amino acids: CASKGWRGRNTEAFF.

The chain recombines TRBV18 with TRBJ2-3; 8 positions agree with TRBD1. The CDR3 consists of 15 residues. The trim removed 2 bases at V and 5 bases at J, leaving 6 bases unmatched. In germline, CDR1 is KGHSH, CDR2 LQKENI. CDR3 nucleotides: TGTGCCAGCTCACCAGACCAGGGGGCGGTAGATACGCAGTATTTT. Protein: CASSPDQGAVDTQYF.

This chain uses TRBV19 with TRBJ1-2; D ambiguous. Germline V lookup: CDR1 LNHDA, CDR2 SQIVND (reference sequence). V lost 5 bases and J lost 4, with 8 bases in between. This CDR3 is built from 12 residues. CDR3 sequence reads: CASSRGGYGYTF. The CDR3 DNA follows: TGTGCCAGTAGTCGGGGAGGCTATGGCTACACCTTC.

The V and J genes are TRBV7-2 and TRBJ2-5; 8 bases agree with TRBD2. The ends lost 5 bases at V and 5 bases at J; junction bases unmatched: 10. The CDR3 is 15 amino acids. Germline values: CDR1 SGHTA, CDR2 FQGNSA. In DNA, the CDR3 is TGTGCCAGCAGCCTCGGACTAGCAGGCGCGGAGACCCAGTACTTC. Translating gives CASSLGLAGAETQYF.

This chain connects TRBV19 to TRBJ1-5; no reliable D call. This CDR3 spans 14 amino acids. V dropped 5 bases and J dropped 3 bases, with 11 bases sitting between them. Per the germline V gene, CDR1 is LNHDA and CDR2 is SQIVND (reference sequence). In DNA, the CDR3 is TGTGCCAGTAGTTCCCCTATAGACAATCAGCCCCAGCATTTT. Amino acids: CASSSPIDNQPQHF.

The chain recombines TRBV9 with TRBJ2-3, with 10 bases lining up with TRBD1. Germline-derived CDR1 and CDR2 are SGDLS and YYNGEE. Trimming cost V 7 bases and J 9 bases; bases outside gene matches: 11. CDR3 size: 14 residues. DNA of the CDR3: TGTGCCAGCGAGGGGACAGGGGTTTATCCCACGCAGTATTTT. Its translation is CASEGTGVYPTQYF.

This chain joins TRBV7-9 and TRBJ1-1, with 8 bases that match TRBD1. The germline V gene encodes CDR1 SEHNR and CDR2 FQNEAQ (reference sequence). V dropped 4 bases and J dropped 8; count of bases not matched to a gene: 9. CDR3 length: 14 amino acids. The DNA of the CDR3 is TGTGCCAGCAGCTGGGGACAGGACAAGGCCGAAGCTTTCTTT. It yields the protein CASSWGQDKAEAFF.

The rearrangement uses TRBV30 and TRBJ1-6; D gene ambiguous. The germline gives CDR1 GTSNPN, CDR2 SVGIG (reference sequence). V dropped 1 base and J dropped 8 bases, with 9 bases sitting between them. There are 13 residues in the CDR3. CDR3 sequence: CAWSDRLDSPLHF. The CDR3 DNA reads TGTGCCTGGAGTGATCGTCTGGATTCACCCCTCCACTTT.

The chain carries TRBV7-8 and TRBJ1-4; 9 bases map to TRBD1. J lost 7 bases, V lost 2 bases, and 2 bases had no gene match. From germline, CDR1 is SGHVS and CDR2 FQNEAQ. This CDR3 has 14 amino acids. CDR3 nucleotides: TGTGCCAGCAGCTTAACAGGGGGCCGTGAAAAACTGTTTTTT. Its translation: CASSLTGGREKLFF.

The rearrangement joins TRBV7-2 to TRBJ2-7, with a possible D match to TRBD1 (5 bases). There are 15 residues in the CDR3. Germline lookup yields CDR1 SGHTA and CDR2 FQGNSA. Trimming pared 1 base from V and 0 bases from J, leaving 10 bases between. CDR3 bases: TGTGCCAGCAGCTTAGAACAGGCGATCTCCTACGAGCAGTACTTC. Translation gives CASSLEQAISYEQYF.

In its sample, this clone was seen a few times. This chain joins TRBV2 and TRBJ1-1; 10 bases match TRBD1. The CDR3 loop spans 14 amino acids. CDR1 is SNHLY and CDR2 is FYNNEI in the germline V gene. V shed 5 bases and J 4 bases; nucleotides not matched to a gene: 4. The CDR3 DNA sequence: TGTGCCAGCAGTCGACAGGGGGCGAGCACTGAAGCTTTCTTT. Encoded protein: CASSRQGASTEAFF.

The CDR3 DNA is TGTGCCAGTAGTAAGGGGGCGCACGTGGATGGCTACACCTTC. This codes for CASSKGAHVDGYTF. V and J are TRBV19 and TRBJ1-2, with 7 nucleotides matching TRBD1. CDR1 is LNHDA and CDR2 is SQIVND in the germline V gene (reference sequence). J was trimmed by 6 bases and V by 4 bases; bases with no gene match: 8. CDR3 length: 14 amino acids.

The rearrangement links TRBV6-1 to TRBJ2-3; weak D call: TRBD1 (5 bases). Trimming removed 4 bases at V and 6 bases at J, with 11 bases between. This CDR3 is 13 amino acids long. Germline-derived CDR1 and CDR2 are MNHNS and SASEGT. The chain's CDR3 is CASSVSGLDTQYF. The CDR3 DNA reads as TGTGCCAGCAGTGTGTCAGGGTTGGATACGCAGTATTTT.

J is TRBJ2-7 and V is TRBV7-9, with 9 bases fitting TRBD1. V shed 3 bases and J 4 bases; nucleotides not matched to a gene: 13. The germline CDR1 and CDR2 sequences are SEHNR and FQNEAQ (reference sequence). CDR3 size: 17 residues. The CDR3 loop reads CASSFLNRDRGYYEQYF. In nucleotides, the CDR3 is TGTGCCAGCAGCTTCTTAAATCGCGACAGGGGGTATTACGAGCAGTACTTC.

This chain links TRBV29-1 with TRBJ1-1, with 8 bases aligning to TRBD1. CDR1 SQVTM and CDR2 ANQGSEA come from the germline V gene. The CDR3 loop spans 12 amino acids. Trimming at V came to 2 bases and at J to 10 bases, leaving 6 bases not matched to a gene. The CDR3, as DNA: TGCAGCGTTGAAAGGGACAGGAGAGGAGCTTTCTTT. As protein: CSVERDRRGAFF.

This sequence joins TRBV18 and TRBJ2-7, with 10 bases lining up with TRBD1. The length of the CDR3 is 15 residues. The V gene end was trimmed by 3 bases and the J gene end by 7 bases; junction bases not matched to a gene: 9. Germline V lookup: CDR1 KGHSH, CDR2 LQKENI. The CDR3 region is CASSPRQGALDEQYF. The CDR3 DNA follows: TGTGCCAGCTCACCCCGACAGGGGGCGCTGGATGAGCAGTACTTC.

The chain has TRBV6-1 and TRBJ2-1; D is tentatively TRBD1 or TRBD2 (6 bases each). Germline CDR1 is MNHNS and CDR2 is SASEGT. Trimming left V 4 bases short and J 2 bases short, with 15 bases between. This CDR3 is 16 amino acids long. In DNA form, the CDR3 reads TGTGCCAGCAGTGGGGGGGCGGGGCCGCCCTACAATGAGCAGTTCTTC. Translating it yields CASSGGAGPPYNEQFF.

The CDR3 loop reads CASSHSGGSNIQYF. Written as DNA, the CDR3 is TGTGCCAGCAGCCACTCGGGCGGGAGTAACATTCAGTACTTC. V gene TRBV7-2 combines with J gene TRBJ2-4; 7 bases agree with TRBD2. Germline CDR1 and CDR2: SGHTA and FQGNSA. With 5 bases clipped from V and 7 bases from J, the junction kept 8 bases outside the gene matches. The CDR3 contains 14 residues. The full variable domain, its missing parts supplied by reference TRBV7-2 and TRBJ2-4, is GAGVSQSPSNKVTEKGKDVELRCDPISGHTALYWYRQSLGQGLEFLIYFQGNSAPDKSGLPSDRFSAERTGGSVSTLTIQRTQQEDSAVYLCASSHSGGSNIQYFGAGTRLSVL.